This T cell receptor (beta chain) was profiled in a study of blood T cell repertoires in COVID-19. Study-level information: Nucleic acid was either cDNA or gDNA, and it came from T cells, B-cell-depleted T cells, or PBMCs.

CDR1 and CDR2 (germline): LNHDA, SQIVND (reference sequence). Trimming pared 0 bases from V and 10 bases from J, leaving 18 bases between. The CDR3 is 15 residues long. The data were produced by immunoSEQ multiplex PCR, yet TCRdb's version contains in-frame clones alone and is incomplete. The repertoire has under 300,000 clones, about 91% of them found once; the top ten carry roughly 4.8%. This TCR was recovered from a woman between 40 and 50 years old who had recovered from COVID-19. Sequencing was performed on peripheral blood. The genes are TRBV19 and TRBJ1-1; no definite D call. The DNA for the CDR3 is TGTGCCAGTAGTATAGATCTATTATTAGCAAGCGGAGCTTTCTTT. Protein sequence: CASSIDLLLASGAFF.